This note documents a single T cell receptor (beta chain) sequence. Only one count was recorded for this clone. The clone's antigen remains unknown. Base quality data are lacking; no much larger clone is found one base away. Library generation was performed with the immunoSEQ multiplex PCR assay. A mixture of 60 forward primers for TCR Vbeta segments and 13 reverse primers for TCR Jbeta segments was used in the multiplex PCR. The CDR3 region of rearranged TCR beta genes was amplified from genomic DNA with a multiplex PCR assay. The amplified TCR beta libraries were sequenced on the Illumina HiSeq System as 87-base-pair reads. The authors processed their data as follows. A later analysis counted around 72 million unique TCR beta chains across the 650 to 800 repertoires, and roughly 10 million of these chains were shared by at least two donors. To remove PCR and sequencing errors, raw reads were error-corrected and collapsed into unique sequences using a nearest-neighbor algorithm that merged closely related sequences. To assign V, D and J gene segments, CDR3 sequences were aligned to IMGT reference sequences. For a sequence to be retained, at least a six-nucleotide match to both a V gene segment and a J gene segment was required. A rearrangement counted as productive if the CDR3 had no stop codons and remained in frame with V and J, and every other rearrangement counted as non-productive. CDR3 was defined according to IMGT convention as the region running from the second conserved V-encoded cysteine to the conserved J-encoded phenylalanine. The earlier analysis of a few hundred of the donors excluded sequences that lacked an unambiguous match to a single V gene segment. In an earlier analysis of approximately 550 of the donors, V segments were called functional above 56.7% productive rearrangements and were called segregating when the between-donor standard deviation exceeded 5%. A statistical classification framework was developed to diagnose cytomegalovirus status using the catalog of TCR beta chain sequences. A later analysis assigned V and J genes by comparing TCR nucleotide sequences with IMGT/GENE-DB human TR gene sequences. A later analysis assigned CDR3 sequences and most-parsimonious VDJ recombination scenarios with the TCRdist pipeline. A later analysis defined each TCR beta chain by its CDR3 amino acid sequence plus V-gene family, and excluded reads lacking a unique V-gene family. As a way to deal with suspected cross-contamination and a sequencing artifact, a later analysis dropped approximately 590 nucleotide sequences that were highly shared and had low generation probability. For each public chain, a later analysis derived a clonal expansion index from normalized ranks of inferred template counts within each repertoire. In a later analysis, generation probabilities were computed using a VDJ recombination model fitted to out-of-frame rearrangements, and the results were checked against IGoR. In a later analysis, hypergeometric tests were used to score TCR-TCR, TCR-HLA and TCR-CMV co-occurrence, with a repertoire-size bias correction applied to TCR pairs. False discovery rates were estimated in a later analysis by permuting HLA or CMV assignments 20 times. In a later analysis, co-occurring TCRs were grouped with DBSCAN, and TCRdist sequence similarity was added when clustering was performed within HLA-allele-positive subsets. For co-occurrence clustering, repertoires with fewer than 30,000 or more than 120,000 public chains were excluded, along with four to six repertoires with anomalous nucleotide sharing. The table comes from immuneACCESS by way of TCRdb, which keeps in-frame sequences with V and J called. Part of the clones is missing from these tables; in studies checked, under half for an unresolved V gene and the rest for unknown reasons. The V and J calls and clone size were taken over from that table, and D and trimming were inferred from the DNA. The sample table holds roughly 120,000 clones, of which around 80% were seen once. The ten most abundant clones make up 0.9% to 1.2% of the sample.

This specimen comes from a study of cytomegalovirus exposure and HLA in healthy donors (dated by TCRdb to 2016 to 2017). With regard to the full study: An earlier analysis of about 530 of the donors reported about 300 Gb of sequence data and 117 million unique TCR beta sequences obtained from about 179 million T cells. To study patterns of TCR occurrence, a later analysis re-analyzed previously published TCR beta repertoires from 666 donors and added high-resolution HLA genotyping. HLA typing included class I and class II loci at four-digit resolution. An earlier analysis of nearly 600 of the donors applied high-throughput TCR beta sequencing to assess whether each TCR beta V gene segment acted as functional or pseudogenic. Among the roughly 400 genotyped donors, more than 70% belonged to the genetic ancestry cluster associated with self-reported Caucasian donors. High-throughput TCR immunosequencing, statistical association of individual TCRs with disease status, and machine learning were combined to predict cytomegalovirus infection status. Several DR-DQ haplotypes were handled as single units for association and clustering, since linkage in the cohort was strong. All discovery cohort repertoires had been generated using a single sequencing platform. A separate validation cohort of about 110 different subjects was used in addition to the roughly 640-subject first cohort. The study aimed to test whether signatures of past pathogen exposure could be identified by cataloging public T cell receptors. The number of typed donors differed by locus: roughly 629-640 for A, B, C, DRB1 and DQB1; some 500 for DQA1; around 580 for DPA1; and around 490 for DPB1. A later genetic analysis took genome-wide SNP genotypes for about 60% of the roughly 670 donors and used that subset as a discovery cohort. Alongside the repertoire data, information on donor age, sex, ethnicity and CMV serostatus was compiled. Rather than using new phenotypic data, the later analysis identified candidate immune exposures from TCR beta sequences and from how often those sequences occurred across donors. On average, around 200,000 unique TCR beta nucleotide sequences were sequenced per donor among 350 to 400 genotyped donors of the cohort, with roughly 20% of those sequences being non-productive. Using immunosequencing, the study profiled T cell repertoires from around 670 subjects and related those repertoires to cytomegalovirus serostatus. An early release that covered about 600 HLA-typed donors contained 250 to 350 gigabases of sequencing data and 70 million to 100 million unique TCR sequences. The investigation overall reported the following: According to a later analysis, TCR association rates differed among HLA loci, with DRB1 alleles showing the most associated TCRs and HLA-C alleles showing the fewest. In this cohort, only TCR beta chains were sequenced, and detectable features were limited by the absence of alpha or paired-chain data. Because counts were too low, some 16 rarely observed V segments, including chromosome 9 orphons, were excluded from the earlier analysis of about 500 of the donors. Most TCR sequences were observed very rarely across donors, whereas some public TCRs were present in many individuals. A further reported finding was that TCR beta sequences accurately predicted the HLA-A and HLA-B alleles for most subjects in the first cohort. In a later analysis, HLA-associated TCR beta chains were found to be more clonally expanded and to have lower generation probabilities than equally common non-associated chains. In an earlier analysis of 450 to 750 of the donors, most TCR beta V segments appeared in productive rearrangements about 87% or about 30% of the time, broadly matching IMGT annotations. According to a later analysis, parvovirus B19, influenza, CMV and Epstein-Barr virus appeared linked to several top co-occurrence clusters. The study listed approximately 160 TCR beta chains as associated with cytomegalovirus. Most CMV-associated TCR beta chains appeared to be HLA-restricted in a later analysis, and the HLA associations seemed to be driven largely by CMV exposure. At a false discovery rate of 0.05, a later analysis linked 15,000 to 20,000 TCR beta sequences to specific HLA alleles. A later genetic analysis associated a missense DCLRE1C variant with V-gene and J-gene trimming of TCR beta chains, and an independent cohort replicated the association. Linkage disequilibrium might explain the correlated functional status among segregating V segments, but an unknown experimental factor could not be excluded. Some IMGT-functional V segments, including TRBV6-2 and TRBV6-3, could not be distinguished by the 87-base-pair reads and were therefore excluded. Immune exposure information for the cohort was limited to CMV serostatus. A few of the identified cytomegalovirus-associated TCR beta chains were confirmed in vitro to be specific for cytomegalovirus antigens. The authors suggested that the approach could potentially be extended to other disease states and immunological phenotypes. HLA typing was unavailable for some donors at each locus, so association tests used only the typed subset. A cluster of highly shared sequence variants was judged likely to be a technical artifact of the sequencing pipeline. Roughly uniform sequencing depth across donors was assumed in presence/absence analyses, although this assumption may not hold. A later genetic analysis reported fewer N-insertions in productive TCRs among donors in an Asian-associated ancestry cluster than the roughly 720-donor mean. When HLA alleles, especially DR and DQ, strongly co-occurred, TCR associations were difficult to assign to individual alleles. The classifier was reported to diagnose cytomegalovirus status with high specificity and sensitivity in both the original cohort and the validation cohort.

In total, fewer than 750 healthy bone marrow donors made up the cohort. Cohort members were all nominally healthy when sampled, although unrecorded immune exposures were likely present. The donor tested CMV seronegative, placing the donor among the roughly 340 seronegative members of the cohort. Each donor provided a peripheral blood sample, and peripheral blood mononuclear cells were used for TCR beta sequencing. Genomic DNA extraction from the blood cell samples was performed with the Qiagen DNeasy Blood Extraction Kit. Taken from cysteine to phenylalanine, the CDR3 has 16 residues. Only CDR3 DNA is held: 48 bases, read in frame from base 1. Based on the germline V gene, the CDR1 and CDR2 sequences are SGHNT and YENEEA. V ends up 4 bases short and J 7 bases short, with an unmatched junction base count of 6.

Sequenced material: PBMCs. The receptor's source is a woman in her 30s in good health and CMV-seronegative. The chain links TRBV11-3 with TRBJ2-1; 14 bases in the middle match TRBD2. The nucleotide sequence reads as follows: TGTGCCAGCAGCTCCCGACTAGCGGGGGGGGGAAATGAGCAGTTCTTC. It specifies CASSSRLAGGGNEQFF.